This TCR beta chain derives from a study of T-cell reconstitution after alpha-beta-depleted transplantation in children. General observations from the study: Two months or so post-transplant, alpha-beta T cells reportedly derived from several hundred expanded graft clones.

With regard to this clonotype: Antigen: not known.

CDR3 length: 15 amino acids. CDR1 and CDR2 from the germline V gene are SGHTA and FQGNSA. V shed 6 bases and J 4 bases; nucleotides not matched to a gene: 5. It was with unique molecular identifiers that the TCRbeta library was prepared. Via MiXCR, TCRdb re-called the PCR reads, giving one row per CDR3 protein. The sample lists 540,000 or so distinct CDR3 sequences; more than 20% were seen once. This sequence originates from a boy younger than two who had a stem cell transplant for acute myeloid leukemia, so the T cells may come from the graft donor. This chain connects TRBV7-2 to TRBJ2-1; TRBD2 aligns across 11 bases. This sample comprised PBMCs, mostly from graft donor cells, obtained 360 days after TCRalphabeta/CD19-depleted stem cell transplant. The CDR3 DNA reads as TGTGCCAGCAGACCTAGACTAGCGGGGTACAATGAGCAGTTCTTC. Translated, it gives CASRPRLAGYNEQFF.